This TCR beta chain was found in a study of vaccination effects on CD4 cells after COVID-19. As regards this clone: Its antigen is as yet unknown.

TCRdb's copy holds only in-frame clones and misses some; the assay was immunoSEQ multiplex PCR. The table records around 22,000 clones, 73% of them present only once. The germline V gene encodes CDR1 LGHDT and CDR2 YNNKEL (reference sequence). Trimming at V came to 9 bases and at J to 7 bases, leaving 4 bases not matched to a gene. The CDR3 runs to 12 residues. ViraFEST assay sequencing came after antigen-specific CD4+ T cells were expanded with viral peptide pools. When around ten days of culture had elapsed, CD4+ T cells were isolated. This sequence originates from a human donor who received a COVID-19 vaccine. The sequences come from CD4+ T cells from PBMCs cultured with HCoV-229E spike peptides, collected before COVID-19 vaccination. The gene calls are TRBV3-1 (or the pseudogene TRBV3-2) and TRBJ1-4, with 8 bases that match TRBD1. CDR3 DNA: TGTGCCAGTACCGGGACAGGTGAAAAACTGTTTTTT. This translates into CASTGTGEKLFF.